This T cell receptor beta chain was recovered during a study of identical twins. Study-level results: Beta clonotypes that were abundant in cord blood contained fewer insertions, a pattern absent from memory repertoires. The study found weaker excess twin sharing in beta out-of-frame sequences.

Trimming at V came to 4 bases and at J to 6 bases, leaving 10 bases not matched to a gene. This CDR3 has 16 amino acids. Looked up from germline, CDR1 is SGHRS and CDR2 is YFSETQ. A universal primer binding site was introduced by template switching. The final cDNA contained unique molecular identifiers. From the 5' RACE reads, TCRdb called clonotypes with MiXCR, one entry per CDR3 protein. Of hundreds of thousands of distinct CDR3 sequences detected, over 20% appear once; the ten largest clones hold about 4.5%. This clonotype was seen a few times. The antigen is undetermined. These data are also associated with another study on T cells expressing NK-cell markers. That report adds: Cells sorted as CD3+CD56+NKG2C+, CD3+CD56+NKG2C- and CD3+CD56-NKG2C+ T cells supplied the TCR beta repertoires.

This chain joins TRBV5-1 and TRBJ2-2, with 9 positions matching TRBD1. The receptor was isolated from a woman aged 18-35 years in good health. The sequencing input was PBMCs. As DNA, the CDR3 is TGCGCCAGCAGCCCCAGGACAGGGGCTCTGTCCGGGGAGCTGTTTTTT. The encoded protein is CASSPRTGALSGELFF.